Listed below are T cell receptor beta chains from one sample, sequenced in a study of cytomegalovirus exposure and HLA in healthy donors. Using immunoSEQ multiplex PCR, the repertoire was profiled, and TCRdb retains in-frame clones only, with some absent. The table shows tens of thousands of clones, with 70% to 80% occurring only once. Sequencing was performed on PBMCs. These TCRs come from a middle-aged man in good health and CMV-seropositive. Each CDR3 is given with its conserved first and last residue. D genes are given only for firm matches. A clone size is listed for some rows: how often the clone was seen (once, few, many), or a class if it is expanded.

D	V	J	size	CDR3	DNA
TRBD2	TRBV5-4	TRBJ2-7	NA	CASSLDTSVYEQYF	TGTGCCAGCAGCTTGGACACTAGCGTATACGAGCAGTACTTC
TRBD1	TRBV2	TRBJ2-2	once	CASSLQGSNTGELFF	TGTGCCAGCAGCCTACAGGGGTCGAACACCGGGGAGCTGTTTTTT
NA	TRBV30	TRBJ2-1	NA	CAWRYSYNEQFF	TGTGCCTGGAGATATTCCTACAATGAGCAGTTCTTC
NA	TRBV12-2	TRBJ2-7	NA	CASRRLAGTTHEQYF	TGTGCAAGTCGCCGACTAGCGGGCACGACCCACGAGCAGTACTTC
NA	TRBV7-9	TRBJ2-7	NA	CASSLEGRSDEQYF	TGTGCCAGCAGCTTAGAGGGGCGCAGCGACGAGCAGTACTTC
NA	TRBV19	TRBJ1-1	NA	CASSPYDARGMNTEAFF	TGTGCCAGTAGTCCCTACGACGCCAGGGGCATGAACACTGAAGCTTTCTTT
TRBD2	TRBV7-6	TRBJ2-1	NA	CASSLPGTSAEQFF	TGTGCCAGCAGCTTGCCCGGGACTAGCGCTGAGCAGTTCTTC
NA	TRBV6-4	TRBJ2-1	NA	CASSEISGNNEQFF	TGTGCCAGCAGTGAAATTAGCGGAAACAATGAGCAGTTCTTC
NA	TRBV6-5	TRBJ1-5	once	CASSYSSGAQPQHF	TGTGCCAGCAGTTACTCGTCAGGGGCCCAGCCCCAGCATTTT
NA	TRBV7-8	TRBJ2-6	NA	CASSLEVISFSGANGLTF	TGTGCCAGCAGCTTAGAAGTTATATCCTTTTCTGGGGCCAACGGCCTGACTTTC
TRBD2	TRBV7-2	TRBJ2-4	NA	CASSPGTSGRGNSQYF	TGTGCCAGCAGCCCCGGGACTAGCGGGAGGGGAAACAGTCAGTACTTC
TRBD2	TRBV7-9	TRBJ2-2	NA	CSSSSRAGTNTGELFF	TGTTCCAGCAGCTCCCGAGCGGGAACGAACACCGGGGAGCTGTTTTTT
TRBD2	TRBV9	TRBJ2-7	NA	CASSPTGTSGLYEQYF	TGTGCCAGCAGCCCCACCGGGACTAGCGGCCTCTACGAGCAGTACTTC
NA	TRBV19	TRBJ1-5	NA	CAASQDKDQPQHF	TGTGCCGCCTCGCAGGATAAGGATCAGCCCCAGCATTTT
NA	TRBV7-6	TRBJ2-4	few	CASSSHPGDKNIQYF	TGTGCCAGCAGCTCGCATCCCGGGGACAAAAACATTCAGTACTTC
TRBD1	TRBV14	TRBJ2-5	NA	CASSHLRQGSQETQYF	TGTGCCAGCAGCCACTTACGACAGGGGTCCCAAGAGACCCAGTACTTC
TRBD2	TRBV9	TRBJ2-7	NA	CASSASGLEYEQYF	TGTGCCAGCAGCGCCTCGGGACTAGAATACGAGCAGTACTTC
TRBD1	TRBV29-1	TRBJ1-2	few	CSAEGTENYGYTF	TGCAGCGCAGAAGGGACAGAGAACTATGGCTACACCTTC
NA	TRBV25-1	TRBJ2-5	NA	CASSEGGLSASQETQYF	TGTGCCAGCAGTGAAGGTGGACTTAGCGCATCACAAGAGACCCAGTACTTC
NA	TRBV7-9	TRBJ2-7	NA	CASSSQTEKYSYEQYF	TGTGCCAGCAGCTCTCAGACAGAAAAGTACTCCTACGAGCAGTACTTC
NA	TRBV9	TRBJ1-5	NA	CASSDSGETYQPQHF	TGTGCCAGCAGCGACTCAGGGGAGACGTATCAGCCCCAGCATTTT
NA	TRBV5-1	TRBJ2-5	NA	CASSFGETQYF	TGCGCCAGCAGCTTCGGGGAGACCCAGTACTTC
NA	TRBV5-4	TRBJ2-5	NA	CASSLQLETQYF	TGTGCCAGCAGCTTACAGTTGGAGACCCAGTACTTC
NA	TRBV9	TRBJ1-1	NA	CASAPSQGKGSEAFF	TGTGCCAGCGCGCCATCTCAGGGGAAGGGCAGTGAAGCTTTCTTT
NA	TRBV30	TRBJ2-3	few	CAWSGTAFSTDTQYF	TGTGCCTGGAGTGGGACAGCCTTTAGCACAGATACGCAGTATTTT
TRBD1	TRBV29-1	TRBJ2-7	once	CSVQQGVPYEQYF	TGCAGCGTTCAACAGGGGGTCCCCTACGAGCAGTACTTC
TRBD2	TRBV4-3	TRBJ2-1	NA	CASSQEPLAGPYNEQFF	TGCGCCAGCAGCCAAGAACCCCTAGCGGGACCCTACAATGAGCAGTTCTTC
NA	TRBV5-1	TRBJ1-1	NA	CASSFGGTEAFF	TGCGCCAGCAGCTTTGGAGGGACTGAAGCTTTCTTT
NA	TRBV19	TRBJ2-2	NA	CASTLLVSRGSGELFF	TGTGCCAGTACTCTGCTGGTGTCCAGGGGTTCCGGGGAGCTGTTTTTT
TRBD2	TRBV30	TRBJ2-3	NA	CAWRGTSGRTASTDTQYF	TGTGCCTGGAGGGGGACTAGCGGGAGGACCGCTAGCACAGATACGCAGTATTTT
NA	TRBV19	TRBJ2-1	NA	CASSISGEQFF	TGTGCCAGTAGTATCAGTGGTGAGCAGTTCTTC
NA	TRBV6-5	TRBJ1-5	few	CASSYRGAGNQPQHF	TGTGCCAGCAGTTACCGGGGGGCGGGCAATCAGCCCCAGCATTTT
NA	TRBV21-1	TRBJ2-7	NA	CASSKKEHGQGALYEQYF	TGTGCCAGCAGCAAAAAAGAACACGGACAGGGGGCCCTCTACGAGCAGTACTTC
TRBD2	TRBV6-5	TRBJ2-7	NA	CASRSPRLAAEQYF	TGTGCCAGCAGGTCCCCCAGACTAGCAGCCGAGCAGTACTTC
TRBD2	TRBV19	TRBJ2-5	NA	CASSTNRLAEFQETQYF	TGTGCCAGTAGTACAAATCGACTAGCGGAGTTCCAAGAGACCCAGTACTTC
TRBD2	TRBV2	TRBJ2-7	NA	CASTGTTYEQYF	TGTGCCAGTACCGGGACTACTTACGAGCAGTACTTC
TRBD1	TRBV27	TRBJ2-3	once	CASSLSSGGNTDTQYF	TGTGCCAGCAGTTTATCCTCAGGGGGAAACACAGATACGCAGTATTTT
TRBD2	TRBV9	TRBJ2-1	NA	CASNLGGSSYNEQFF	TGTGCCAGCAATCTTGGCGGGAGTAGCTACAATGAGCAGTTCTTC
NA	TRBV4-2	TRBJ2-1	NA	CASSQSFANSYNEQFF	TGTGCCAGCAGCCAAAGCTTTGCGAACTCCTACAATGAGCAGTTCTTC
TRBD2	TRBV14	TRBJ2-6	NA	CASSHGLTSGIFSGANVLTF	TGTGCCAGCAGCCACGGGCTGACTAGCGGAATCTTCTCTGGGGCCAACGTCCTGACTTTC
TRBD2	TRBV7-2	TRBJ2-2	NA	CASSRPGGRTGELFF	TGTGCCAGCAGCCGCCCGGGAGGGAGGACCGGGGAGCTGTTTTTT
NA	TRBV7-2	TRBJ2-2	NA	CASSRTTREDRTGELFF	TGTGCCAGCAGCCGAACGACCAGGGAAGACCGCACCGGGGAGCTGTTTTTT
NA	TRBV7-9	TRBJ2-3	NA	CASSPPSITDTQYF	TGTGCCAGCAGCCCGCCGAGCATCACAGATACGCAGTATTTT
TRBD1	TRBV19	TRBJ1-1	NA	CASRTGDGRDTEAFF	TGTGCCAGCCGGACAGGGGACGGTCGGGACACTGAAGCTTTCTTT
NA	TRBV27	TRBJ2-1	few	CASSQTGWEQFF	TGTGCCAGCAGTCAAACAGGGTGGGAGCAGTTCTTC
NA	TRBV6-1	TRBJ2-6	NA	CASSIRDWANVLTF	TGTGCCAGCAGTATTAGGGACTGGGCCAACGTCCTGACTTTC
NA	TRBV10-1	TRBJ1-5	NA	CASSLGLNQPQHF	TGCGCCAGCAGCTTGGGCCTCAATCAGCCCCAGCATTTT
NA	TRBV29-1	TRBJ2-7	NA	CSAGLSYEQYF	TGCAGCGCCGGACTCTCCTACGAGCAGTACTTC
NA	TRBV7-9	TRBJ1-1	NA	CSSSPAFRDLNTEAFF	TGTTCCAGCAGCCCCGCGTTCAGGGATCTGAACACTGAAGCTTTCTTT
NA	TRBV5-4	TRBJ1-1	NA	CASSLEGILGTEAFF	TGTGCCAGCAGCTTGGAGGGGATTTTAGGGACTGAAGCTTTCTTT
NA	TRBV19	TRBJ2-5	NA	CASSIGGETQYF	TGTGCCAGTAGTATCGGAGGGGAGACCCAGTACTTC